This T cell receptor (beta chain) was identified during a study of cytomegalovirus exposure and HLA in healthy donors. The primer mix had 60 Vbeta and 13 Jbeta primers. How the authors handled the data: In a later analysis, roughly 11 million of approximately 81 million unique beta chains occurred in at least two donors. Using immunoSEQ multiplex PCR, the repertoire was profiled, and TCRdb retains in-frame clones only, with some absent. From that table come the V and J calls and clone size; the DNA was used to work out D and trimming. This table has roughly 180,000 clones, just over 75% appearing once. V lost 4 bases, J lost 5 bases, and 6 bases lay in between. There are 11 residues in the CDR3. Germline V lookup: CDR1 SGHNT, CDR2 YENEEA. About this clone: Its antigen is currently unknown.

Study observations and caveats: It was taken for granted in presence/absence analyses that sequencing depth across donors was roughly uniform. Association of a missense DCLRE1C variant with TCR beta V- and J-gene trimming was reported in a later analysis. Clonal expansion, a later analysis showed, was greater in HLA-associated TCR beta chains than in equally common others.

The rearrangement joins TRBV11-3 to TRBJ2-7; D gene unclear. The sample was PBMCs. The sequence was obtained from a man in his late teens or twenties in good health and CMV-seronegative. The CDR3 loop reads CASSSVNEQYF. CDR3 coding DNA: TGTGCCAGCAGCTCGGTGAACGAGCAGTACTTC. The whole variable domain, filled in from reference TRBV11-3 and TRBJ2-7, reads EAGVVQSPRYKIIEKKQPVAFWCNPISGHNTLYWYLQNLGQGPELLIRYENEEAVDDSQLPKDRFSAERLKGVDSTLKIQPAELGDSAVYLCASSSVNEQYFGPGTRLTVT.